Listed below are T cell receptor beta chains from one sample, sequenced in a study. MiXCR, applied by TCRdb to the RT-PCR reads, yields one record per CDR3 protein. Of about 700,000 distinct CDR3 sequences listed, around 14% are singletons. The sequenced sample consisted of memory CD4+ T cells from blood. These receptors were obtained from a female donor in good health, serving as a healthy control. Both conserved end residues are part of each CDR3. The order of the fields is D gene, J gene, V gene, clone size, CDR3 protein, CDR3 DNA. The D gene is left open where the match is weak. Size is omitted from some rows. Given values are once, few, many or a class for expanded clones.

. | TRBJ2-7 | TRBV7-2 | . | CASSPGEGGRYEQYF | TGTGCCAGCAGCCCTGGAGAAGGGGGTCGGTACGAGCAGTACTTC
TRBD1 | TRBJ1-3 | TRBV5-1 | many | CASSPYTGGLGNTIYF | TGCGCCAGCAGCCCCTACACAGGGGGTCTTGGAAACACCATATATTTT
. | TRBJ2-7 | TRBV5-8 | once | CASSTLPGRTSSYEQYF | TGTGCCAGCAGCACCTTACCGGGACGGACGAGCTCCTACGAGCAGTACTTC
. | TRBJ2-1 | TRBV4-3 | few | CASSQRPVRDEQFF | TGCGCCAGCAGCCAAAGGCCAGTCAGGGATGAGCAGTTCTTC
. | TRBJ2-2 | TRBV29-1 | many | CSVWDIGELFF | TGCAGCGTCTGGGACATCGGGGAGCTGTTTTTT
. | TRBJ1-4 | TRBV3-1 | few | CASSQSVRGEKLFF | TGTGCCAGCAGCCAATCGGTTAGGGGAGAAAAACTGTTTTTT
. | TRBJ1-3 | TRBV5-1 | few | CASSPDLSGNTIYF | TGCGCCAGCAGCCCGGACCTGTCTGGAAACACCATATATTTT
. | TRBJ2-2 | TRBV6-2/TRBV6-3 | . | CASSYVGWWNTGELFF | TGTGCCAGCAGTTACGTGGGGTGGTGGAACACCGGGGAGCTGTTTTTT
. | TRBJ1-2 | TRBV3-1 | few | CASSQAPRYGYTF | TGTGCCAGCAGCCAAGCCCCACGGTATGGCTACACCTTC
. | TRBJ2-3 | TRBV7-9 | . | CATRLESTDTQYF | TGTGCCACCCGACTAGAATCCACAGATACGCAGTATTTT
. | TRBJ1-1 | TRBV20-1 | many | CSAYPNLNTEAFF | TGCAGTGCTTACCCAAATCTGAACACTGAAGCTTTCTTT
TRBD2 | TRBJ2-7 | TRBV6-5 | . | CASSPIRTSGTYEQYF | TGTGCCAGCAGTCCTATCCGGACTAGCGGGACCTACGAGCAGTACTTC
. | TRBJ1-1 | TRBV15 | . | CATSRDIRANTEAFF | TGTGCCACCAGCAGAGATATCAGGGCCAACACTGAAGCTTTCTTT
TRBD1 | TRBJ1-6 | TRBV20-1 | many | CSARGQGGRYNSPLHF | TGCAGTGCTAGAGGCCAAGGGGGCCGATATAATTCACCCCTCCACTTT
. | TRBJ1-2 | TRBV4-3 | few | CASSQEKTYGYTF | TGCGCCAGCAGCCAAGAAAAGACCTATGGCTACACCTTC
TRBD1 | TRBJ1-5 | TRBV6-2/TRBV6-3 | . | CASSRQGMSGQPQHF | TGTGCCAGCAGTCGACAGGGGATGTCGGGCCAGCCCCAGCATTTT
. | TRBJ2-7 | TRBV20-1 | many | CSASSQNYEQYF | TGCAGTGCTTCTAGCCAGAACTACGAGCAGTACTTC
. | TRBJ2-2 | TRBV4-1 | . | CASSRADGELFF | TGCGCCAGCAGCCGGGCGGATGGGGAGCTGTTTTTT
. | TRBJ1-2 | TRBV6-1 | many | CASSEADRDTRF | TGTGCCAGCAGTGAAGCGGACCGGGACACTCGCTTC
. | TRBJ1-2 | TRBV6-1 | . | CASSVLDGASGYAF | TGTGCCAGCAGTGTTTTGGACGGAGCGAGCGGCTACGCCTTC
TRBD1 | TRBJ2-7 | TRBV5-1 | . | CASSLDRGRSYEQYF | TGCGCCAGCAGCCTAGACAGGGGGCGATCCTACGAGCAGTACTTC
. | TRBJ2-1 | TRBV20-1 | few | CSASGSGDLVRDNSYNEQFF | TGCAGTGCTAGCGGATCGGGTGATTTGGTACGGGATAACTCCTACAATGAGCAGTTCTTC
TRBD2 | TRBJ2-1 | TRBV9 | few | CASSVAGLAGGNEQFF | TGTGCCAGCAGCGTAGCAGGACTAGCGGGAGGCAATGAGCAGTTCTTC
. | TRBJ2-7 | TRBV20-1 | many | CSARDSRGAYEQYF | TGCAGTGCTAGAGATAGCAGGGGAGCCTACGAGCAGTACTTC
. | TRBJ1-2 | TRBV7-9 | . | CASSTSPVLTF | TGTGCCAGCAGCACCTCCCCAGTTTTAACCTTC
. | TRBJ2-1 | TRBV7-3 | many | CASSLGQSEQFF | TGTGCCAGCAGCTTAGGGCAGTCTGAGCAGTTCTTC
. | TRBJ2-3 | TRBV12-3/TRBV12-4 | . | CASSTTREADTQYF | TGTGCCAGCAGTACCACGAGGGAGGCGGATACGCAGTATTTT
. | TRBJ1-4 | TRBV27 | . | CASSFSGVDEKLFF | TGTGCCAGCAGTTTCTCAGGGGTGGATGAAAAACTGTTTTTT
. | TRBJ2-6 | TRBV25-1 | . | CASSDRRSGANVLTF | TGTGCCAGCAGTGATCGCCGCTCTGGGGCCAACGTCCTGACTTTC
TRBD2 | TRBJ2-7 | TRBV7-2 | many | CASSQTGTSGSRPTYEQYF | TGTGCCAGCAGCCAAACGGGGACTAGCGGGAGTCGACCGACCTACGAGCAGTACTTC
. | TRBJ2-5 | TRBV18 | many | CASSRNGKETQYF | TGTGCCAGCTCACGAAACGGGAAAGAGACCCAGTACTTC
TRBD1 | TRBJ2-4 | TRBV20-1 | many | CSAPDRGTRIQYF | TGCAGTGCGCCCGACAGGGGTACACGGATTCAGTACTTC
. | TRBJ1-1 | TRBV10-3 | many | CAIRGVENTEAFF | TGTGCCATCAGGGGGGTTGAGAACACTGAAGCTTTCTTT
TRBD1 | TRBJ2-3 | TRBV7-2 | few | CASSWRGPGQGIADTQYF | TGTGCCAGCAGCTGGCGGGGTCCCGGACAGGGGATCGCAGATACGCAGTATTTT
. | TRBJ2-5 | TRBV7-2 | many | CASSVQGNQETQYF | TGTGCCAGCAGCGTACAGGGAAACCAAGAGACCCAGTACTTC
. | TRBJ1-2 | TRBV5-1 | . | CASSEGSNYGYTF | TGCGCCAGCAGCGAGGGATCTAACTATGGCTACACCTTC
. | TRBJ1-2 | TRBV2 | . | CASSPYTAGYTF | TGTGCCAGCAGTCCTTACACCGCCGGCTACACCTTC
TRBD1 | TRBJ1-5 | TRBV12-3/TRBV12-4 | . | CASSLDTGGGQPQHF | TGTGCCAGCAGTTTGGACACAGGGGGCGGTCAGCCCCAGCATTTT
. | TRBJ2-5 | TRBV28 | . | CASSSFTGSGLVQGETQYF | TGTGCCAGCAGTAGTTTCACAGGGTCGGGGTTGGTACAAGGAGAGACCCAGTACTTC
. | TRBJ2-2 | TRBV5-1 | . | CASRSQVSTGELFF | TGCGCCAGCAGATCACAGGTTTCCACCGGGGAGCTGTTTTTT
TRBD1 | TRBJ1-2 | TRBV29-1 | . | CSVEDQGGGYTF | TGCAGCGTTGAAGATCAGGGGGGTGGCTACACCTTC
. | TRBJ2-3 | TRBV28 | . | CASSAPGTLITDTQYF | TGTGCCAGCAGTGCACCCGGGACACTCATCACAGATACGCAGTATTTT
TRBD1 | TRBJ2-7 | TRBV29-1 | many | CSVEVGTGGAGEQYF | TGCAGCGTTGAAGTCGGGACAGGGGGCGCGGGAGAGCAGTACTTC
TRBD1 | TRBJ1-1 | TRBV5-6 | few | CASSTRQGAEAFF | TGTGCCAGCAGCACCCGACAGGGGGCTGAAGCTTTCTTT
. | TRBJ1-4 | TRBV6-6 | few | CASSSWEMGEKLFF | TGTGCCAGCAGTTCGTGGGAGATGGGTGAAAAACTGTTTTTT
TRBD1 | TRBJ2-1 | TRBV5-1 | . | CASSLLQGADEQFF | TGCGCCAGCAGCTTACTTCAGGGGGCCGATGAGCAGTTCTTC
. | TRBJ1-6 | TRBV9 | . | CASSVGGGGLHF | TGTGCCAGCAGCGTAGGCGGAGGGGGTCTCCACTTT
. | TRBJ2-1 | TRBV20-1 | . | CSARDPRVGGDNEQFF | TGCAGTGCTAGAGATCCTAGGGTTGGCGGAGATAATGAGCAGTTCTTC
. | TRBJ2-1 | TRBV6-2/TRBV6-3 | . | CASSRLVREQFF | TGTGCCAGCAGCCGACTGGTCCGTGAGCAGTTCTTC
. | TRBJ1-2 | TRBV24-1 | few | CATSEGMNYGYTF | TGTGCCACCAGTGAGGGGATGAACTATGGCTACACCTTC
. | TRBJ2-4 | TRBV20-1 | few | CSASDRDGKNIQYF | TGCAGTGCAAGTGATCGGGACGGAAAAAACATTCAGTACTTC
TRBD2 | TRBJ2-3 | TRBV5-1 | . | CASSPLRGRAEDTQYF | TGCGCCAGCAGCCCATTGAGAGGGAGGGCCGAAGATACGCAGTATTTT
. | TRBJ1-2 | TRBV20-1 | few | CSASNGNYGYTF | TGCAGTGCTAGCAACGGCAACTATGGCTACACCTTC